This is a list of T cell receptor beta chains from one sample in a study of OX40 agonist ivuxolimab in advanced cancers. Assay used: immunoSEQ multiplex PCR; TCRdb lists only in-frame clones, some missing. The sample lists around 70,000 clones, roughly 80% occurring once. Sequenced here: CD4+ or CD8+ T cells sorted from blood, sampled in a trial of the OX40 agonist ivuxolimab. These receptors were obtained from an adult with an advanced solid tumor such as melanoma, head and neck, liver or kidney cancer. CDR3s include the opening cysteine and the closing phenylalanine or tryptophan. D genes are given only for firm matches. Size is omitted from some rows. Given values are once, few, many or a class for expanded clones.

TRBJ1-2 | TRBV30 | . | few | CAWSVAEGYTF | TGTGCCTGGAGTGTTGCTGAGGGCTACACCTTC
TRBJ1-1 | TRBV6-5 | . | . | CASTPGGQGTEAFF | TGTGCCAGCACCCCCGGGGGGCAGGGAACTGAAGCTTTCTTT
TRBJ1-4 | TRBV7-6 | TRBD1 | . | CASSLYATGDEKLFF | TGTGCCAGCAGCTTATATGCGACAGGGGATGAAAAACTGTTTTTT
TRBJ1-5 | TRBV19 | . | . | CASSIRGTSWSNQPQHF | TGTGCCAGTAGTATAAGGGGGACCTCTTGGAGCAATCAGCCCCAGCATTTT
TRBJ2-3 | TRBV28 | TRBD2 | . | CASRGTSGGSQQYF | TGTGCCAGCAGGGGGACTAGCGGGGGGTCGCAGCAGTATTTT
TRBJ2-7 | TRBV27 | . | . | CASSLRTEAYEQYF | TGTGCCAGCAGTTTAAGAACGGAGGCCTACGAGCAGTACTTC
TRBJ1-4 | TRBV19 | . | . | CASRPGPVAEKLFF | TGTGCCAGTCGACCAGGGCCTGTCGCGGAAAAACTGTTTTTT
TRBJ2-3 | TRBV9 | . | . | CASSVVGGLGTDTQYF | TGTGCCAGCAGCGTAGTTGGGGGGCTCGGCACAGATACGCAGTATTTT
TRBJ2-7 | TRBV4-3 | . | . | CASSQVRGSSYEQYF | TGCGCCAGCAGCCAAGTGAGGGGTAGCTCCTACGAGCAGTACTTC
TRBJ1-5 | TRBV28 | . | . | CASSLRGPGQPQHF | TGTGCCAGCAGTTTACGAGGTCCCGGTCAGCCCCAGCATTTT
TRBJ2-6 | TRBV27 | . | . | CASSYRALASGANVLTF | TGTGCCAGCAGCTACAGGGCCCTCGCCTCTGGGGCCAACGTCCTGACTTTC
TRBJ1-6 | TRBV7-2 | . | . | CASSLAGLANNSPLHF | TGTGCCAGCAGCTTAGCAGGGTTGGCAAATAATTCACCCCTCCACTTT
TRBJ2-7 | TRBV5-4 | . | . | CASSQSGQAYEQYF | TGTGCCAGCAGCCAGTCGGGACAAGCCTACGAGCAGTACTTC